These 10 T cell receptor beta chains came from one sample sequenced in a study of CD8 T cells in ankylosing spondylitis. From the 5' RACE reads, TCRdb called clonotypes with MiXCR, one entry per CDR3 protein. The sample includes about 150,000 distinct CDR3 sequences, 9.5% to 12% of them seen just once. The sample was blood, either unsorted or a sorted T cell fraction (not recorded which). These receptors all come from a female donor with ankylosing spondylitis or in good health (not recorded which).

This clonotype was seen many times. The chain joins TRBV20-1 to TRBJ2-7, with D perhaps TRBD1 (5 bases). The V end was cut by 4 bases, the J end by 0 bases, with 10 bases between. The CDR3 covers 13 residues. Germline V gene sequence: CDR1 DFQATT, CDR2 SNEGSKA (reference sequence). DNA for the CDR3: TGCAGTGCTATGCAAGACAGCTCCTACGAGCAGTACTTC. This translates into CSAMQDSSYEQYF.

The chain employs TRBV28 and TRBJ2-7; D uncertain. CDR3 length: 12 residues. Deletions cut 5 bases from V and 2 bases from J, with 7 bases between. Germline CDR1 reads MDHEN; CDR2 reads SYDVKM. This CDR3 reads CASSGGPYEQYF. DNA for the CDR3: TGTGCCAGCAGTGGTGGGCCCTACGAGCAGTACTTC.

At least ten counts were recorded for this clonotype. V gene TRBV7-3 combines with J gene TRBJ1-1; D possibly corresponds to TRBD1 (5 bases). The germline CDR1 and CDR2 sequences are SGHTA and FQGTGA. V dropped 8 bases and J dropped 4 bases, with 14 bases sitting between them. This CDR3 spans 13 amino acids. The CDR3 coding sequence is TGTGCCAGCTCAACGGGGCCTGGCACTGAAGCTTTCTTT. It specifies CASSTGPGTEAFF.

This clonotype was seen many times. The genes are TRBV7-6 and TRBJ1-2, with 8 bases fitting TRBD1. The CDR3 is made up of 13 amino acids. CDR1 and CDR2 (germline): SGHVS, FNYEAQ. After removal of 5 bases from V and 8 bases from J, the junction contained 7 bases not matched to a gene. The CDR3, as DNA: TGTGCCAGCAGCCCCCGACAGGGGCAGGGCTACACCTTC. Protein sequence: CASSPRQGQGYTF.

V and J are TRBV29-1 and TRBJ2-2; D may match TRBD1 or TRBD2 (6 bases each). Germline V gene lookup returns CDR1 SQVTM and CDR2 ANQGSEA. The CDR3 runs 15 residues. Trimming removed 4 bases from V and 1 base from J, with 13 bases in between. The DNA for the CDR3 is TGCAGCGTTGTCTGGGGGGCTGTGAACACCGGGGAGCTGTTTTTT. Translating gives CSVVWGAVNTGELFF.

This clonotype occurred many times. V gene TRBV12-3 or TRBV12-4 combines with J gene TRBJ1-5; maybe TRBD1 (5 bases). CDR3 length equals 14 residues. V lost 5 bases to trimming and J lost 5 bases, with 13 bases between them. The CDR3 protein is CASSTQGGDQPQHF. The CDR3 DNA reads TGTGCCAGCAGTACGCAGGGAGGGGATCAGCCCCAGCATTTT.

This clonotype was picked up many times. The J gene is TRBJ2-3, the V gene TRBV5-1; TRBD2 matches 11 bases. Unmatched junction bases numbered 4, after V lost 4 bases and J lost 3 bases. This CDR3 contains 15 residues. Germline CDR1 reads SGHRS; CDR2 reads YFSETQ. CDR3 coding DNA: TGCGCCAGCAGCCCCGTAGCGGGGGGGACAGATACGCAGTATTTT. Amino acids: CASSPVAGGTDTQYF.

This clonotype appeared many times. This chain uses TRBV28 with TRBJ2-1; D unclear. Germline V lookup: CDR1 MDHEN, CDR2 SYDVKM. The CDR3 runs to 12 residues. Trimming took off 5 bases at V and 6 bases at J, with 8 bases between the two ends. The CDR3 is CASSDRVNEQFF. CDR3 in DNA: TGTGCCAGCAGTGATAGGGTCAATGAGCAGTTCTTC. Based on the CDR3 plus reference TRBV28 and TRBJ2-1, the full variable domain is DVKVTQSSRYLVKRTGEKVFLECVQDMDHENMFWYRQDPGLGLRLIYFSYDVKMKEKGDIPEGYSVSREKKERFSLILESASTNQTSMYLCASSDRVNEQFFGPGTRLTVL.

Many counts were recorded for this clonotype. V gene TRBV7-2 combines with J gene TRBJ1-6, with D perhaps matching TRBD1 (6 bases). The CDR3 is 14 amino acids. Germline loops: CDR1 SGHTA, CDR2 FQGNSA. V was cut by 2 bases and J by 10 bases, with 12 bases left in between. The CDR3: CASSLFGGTSPLHF. DNA of the CDR3: TGTGCCAGCAGCTTATTTGGGGGGACATCACCCCTCCACTTT. The full variable domain, its missing parts supplied by reference TRBV7-2 and TRBJ1-6, is GAGVSQSPSNKVTEKGKDVELRCDPISGHTALYWYRQSLGQGLEFLIYFQGNSAPDKSGLPSDRFSAERTGGSVSTLTIQRTQQEDSAVYLCASSLFGGTSPLHFGNGTRLTVT.

In its sample, this clonotype was seen many times. The chain is built from TRBV5-4 and TRBJ1-1; D is unresolved. Germline V gene data show CDR1 as SGHNT and CDR2 as YYREEE (reference sequence). V was shortened by 0 bases and J by 4 bases, with 13 bases between the two germline ends. The CDR3 covers 15 residues. CDR3 sequence (DNA): TGTGCCAGCAGCTTGGGTAATACGGTAGGCACTGAAGCTTTCTTT. Translated: CASSLGNTVGTEAFF.